The 20 T cell receptor beta chains below were found in one sample sequenced in a study of PD-L1 blockade in urothelial cancer. Clones were sequenced by immunoSEQ multiplex PCR, and TCRdb holds only the in-frame ones, with some missing. The sample includes around 71,000 clones, around 81% seen only once; the top ten take approximately 6.7%. Regarding time point: pretreatment peripheral blood. Sequenced here: PBMCs, sampled around atezolizumab (anti-PD-L1) treatment. These receptors all come from a man aged 35-49 years with urothelial cancer.

The V and J genes are TRBV9 and TRBJ1-2; 10 bases fit TRBD1. Germline V gene lookup returns CDR1 SGDLS and CDR2 YYNGEE. V was clipped by 3 bases and J by 6 bases; unmatched bases: 11. This CDR3 is 16 amino acids long. The CDR3 nucleotides read TGTGCCAGCAGCGCCAACCATGGGACAGGGGATCATGGCTACACCTTC. Protein: CASSANHGTGDHGYTF. Drawing the rest from reference TRBV9 and TRBJ1-2, the complete variable domain is DSGVTQTPKHLITATGQRVTLRCSPRSGDLSVYWYQQSLDQGLQFLIQYYNGEERAKGNILERFSAQQFPDLHSELNLSSLELGDSALYFCASSANHGTGDHGYTFGSGTRLTVV.

The chain joins TRBV28 to TRBJ2-3; TRBD2 might be the D (5 bases). Looked up from germline, CDR1 is MDHEN and CDR2 is SYDVKM. V lost 10 bases and J lost 3, with 17 bases in between. The CDR3 has 14 residues. This CDR3 reads CAIREKEGTDTQYF. The CDR3 DNA reads TGTGCCATCCGTGAGAAAGAGGGAACAGATACGCAGTATTTT.

The chain combines TRBV29-1 with TRBJ1-5; D is possibly TRBD1 (5 bases). The CDR3 consists of 14 residues. Germline lookup yields CDR1 SQVTM and CDR2 ANQGSEA. Trimming shortened V by 4 bases and J by 3 bases, and 13 bases separated the two germline ends. CDR3 sequence: CSVGAAGVNQPQHF. The CDR3 region has the DNA TGCAGCGTTGGCGCGGCGGGGGTCAATCAGCCCCAGCATTTT.

This clone has a single count. This rearrangement joins TRBV14 to TRBJ2-7; no firm D call. The CDR3 totals 15 residues. CDR1 is SGHDN, CDR2 FVKESK, per germline. Trimming shortened V by 0 bases and J by 3 bases, and 12 bases separated the two germline ends. CDR3 loop: CASSQDSVNYYEQYF. The CDR3 region has the DNA TGTGCCAGCAGCCAAGATTCAGTGAATTACTACGAGCAGTACTTC.

V and J are TRBV28 and TRBJ2-7; the D gene is possibly TRBD1 (6 bases). Germline V CDR1 and CDR2: MDHEN, SYDVKM. Trimming shortened V by 6 bases and J by 2 bases, and 14 bases separated the two germline ends. This CDR3 contains 14 residues. CDR3 sequence (DNA): TGTGCCAGCAGCTTCGGACAGTCCCCCTACGAGCAGTACTTC. Its translation: CASSFGQSPYEQYF.

The chain carries TRBV2 and TRBJ1-5, with 12 positions matching TRBD1. Germline values: CDR1 SNHLY, CDR2 FYNNEI. After removal of 7 bases from V and 3 bases from J, the junction contained 7 bases not matched to a gene. There are 16 residues in the CDR3. CDR3 coding DNA: TGTGCCAGCACGTTGGGACAGGGGGCGTCCAATCAGCCCCAGCATTTT. It codes for CASTLGQGASNQPQHF.

V usage is TRBV4-3 and J usage is TRBJ2-5; 7 bases fit TRBD2. The V gene's germline CDR1 is LGHNA and CDR2 YSLEER. V gave up 1 base and J gave up 5 bases; unmatched junction bases: 16. This CDR3 region has 18 residues. The CDR3 loop is CASSQGVAGIRGGETQYF. The DNA for the CDR3 is TGCGCCAGCAGCCAAGGGGTAGCGGGTATAAGAGGCGGGGAGACCCAGTACTTC.

This chain connects TRBV20-1 to TRBJ2-5; the D is unclear. This CDR3 spans 10 amino acids. Germline-derived CDR1 and CDR2 are DFQATT and SNEGSKA (reference sequence). Trimming took off 5 bases at V and 1 base at J, with 2 bases between the two ends. CDR3 region: CSALQETQYF. In DNA form, the CDR3 reads TGCAGTGCTCTCCAAGAGACCCAGTACTTC.

The CDR3 DNA follows: TGTGCCAGCAGCTTTGTCAGGGCCCCTAATGAAAAACTGTTTTTT. Translating it yields CASSFVRAPNEKLFF. The V call is TRBV5-6, the J call TRBJ1-4, with a tentative D call TRBD1 (5 bases). The CDR3 sequence is 15 residues long. V was pared by 2 bases and J by 3 bases, with 11 bases between. In germline, CDR1 is SGHDT, CDR2 YYEEEE.

The V and J genes are TRBV5-5 and TRBJ2-7; a weak D match, TRBD2 (5 bases). V shed 5 bases and J shed 3 bases, with 18 bases lying between them. This CDR3 comprises 15 residues. The germline CDR1 and CDR2 sequences are SGHKS and YYEKEE (reference sequence). CDR3 residues: CASSPLASIGYEQYF. In nucleotides, the CDR3 is TGTGCCAGCAGTCCTCTAGCTTCTATAGGCTACGAGCAGTACTTC.

The chain combines TRBV27 with TRBJ2-5; D might be TRBD2 (6 bases). Germline V CDR1 and CDR2: MNHEY, SMNVEV (reference sequence). V lost 2 bases and J 5 bases, leaving 18 bases between the germline ends. This CDR3 comprises 16 residues. The CDR3 sequence is CASSLIGGWSSETQYF. DNA of the CDR3: TGTGCCAGCAGTTTAATCGGGGGTTGGTCAAGTGAGACCCAGTACTTC.

This clone has more than one count but fewer than ten. The chain has TRBV14 and TRBJ2-1, with D perhaps matching TRBD1 (6 bases). CDR3 length equals 16 residues. Per the germline V gene, CDR1 is SGHDN and CDR2 is FVKESK. Trimming removed 4 bases from V and 6 bases from J, with 19 bases in between. CDR3 amino acids: CASSPAQGYVGNEQFF. The CDR3 DNA reads as TGTGCCAGCAGCCCAGCACAGGGTTATGTGGGCAATGAGCAGTTCTTC.

The gene calls are TRBV14 and TRBJ2-7; 12 nucleotides agree with TRBD1. The CDR3 totals 16 residues. Losses at the gene ends were 4 bases for V and 1 base for J; bases not matched to a gene: 5. In germline, CDR1 is SGHDN, CDR2 FVKESK. CDR3 loop: CASSPGTGGESYEQYF. The CDR3 DNA reads as TGTGCCAGCAGCCCCGGGACAGGGGGCGAGTCCTACGAGCAGTACTTC.

V usage is TRBV7-9 and J usage is TRBJ1-2; D is ambiguous. V was pared by 2 bases and J by 4 bases, with 5 bases between. The CDR3 has 12 amino acids. Per the germline V gene, CDR1 is SEHNR and CDR2 is FQNEAQ (reference sequence). CDR3 in amino acids: CASSLTGYGYTF. The CDR3 DNA sequence: TGTGCCAGCAGCTTAACGGGCTATGGCTACACCTTC.

The J gene is TRBJ2-3, the V gene TRBV5-6; 8 nucleotides line up with TRBD1. Germline-derived CDR1 and CDR2 are SGHDT and YYEEEE. Germline trimming cut 5 bases from V and 3 bases from J; bases unmatched to any gene: 8. This CDR3 comprises 15 residues. The DNA of the CDR3 is TGTGCCAGCAGAAGCAGGGGGCGTGGTACAGATACGCAGTATTTT. Amino acids: CASRSRGRGTDTQYF. Using reference TRBV5-6 and TRBJ2-3 for the parts outside the CDR3, the full variable domain is DAGVTQSPTHLIKTRGQQVTLRCSPKSGHDTVSWYQQALGQGPQFIFQYYEEEERQRGNFPDRFSGHQFPNYSSELNVNALLLGDSALYLCASRSRGRGTDTQYFGPGTRLTVL.

The gene calls are TRBV5-1 and TRBJ2-7; TRBD1 matches at 7 bases. CDR1 and CDR2 (germline): SGHRS, YFSETQ. V shed 1 base, J shed 2 bases, and the junction held 9 bases outside the gene matches. CDR3 size: 16 residues. The CDR3 DNA sequence: TGCGCCAGCAGCTTGTCCGGGACAGCCCGAACCTACGAGCAGTACTTC. As protein: CASSLSGTARTYEQYF.

The genes are TRBV5-1 and TRBJ2-2; the match to TRBD2 covers 7 bases. CDR3 length: 16 amino acids. Trimming at V came to 2 bases and at J to 2 bases, leaving 6 bases not matched to a gene. Germline CDR1 and CDR2: SGHRS and YFSETQ. The CDR3 DNA reads as TGCGCCAGCAGCTTAATTGGACTAGGCAACACCGGGGAGCTGTTTTTT. It encodes CASSLIGLGNTGELFF.

J is TRBJ1-5 and V is TRBV29-1, with TRBD1 matching 9 bases. This CDR3 contains 12 residues. V lost 6 bases to trimming and J lost 10 bases; unmatched junction nucleotides: 7. Germline V CDR1 and CDR2: SQVTM, ANQGSEA. The CDR3 DNA reads TGCAGCGTGGGGGGACAGGGAATTCCCCAGCATTTT. This codes for CSVGGQGIPQHF.

The V and J genes are TRBV5-1 and TRBJ2-3, with 9 bases aligning to TRBD2. Germline CDR1 and CDR2: SGHRS and YFSETQ. V was clipped by 3 bases and J by 6 bases; unmatched bases: 8. The CDR3 spans 15 residues. For the CDR3, the DNA is TGCGCCAGCAGCTCTGGAGCGGGAGGTAGGGATACGCAGTATTTT. It translates to CASSSGAGGRDTQYF.

The V gene is TRBV19, the J gene TRBJ1-1; D gene uncertain. V was clipped by 7 bases and J by 1 base, with 7 bases between them. The germline gives CDR1 LNHDA, CDR2 SQIVND (reference sequence). The CDR3 is 12 amino acids. The CDR3 DNA reads TGTGCCAGTATAGGAGGGAACACTGAAGCTTTCTTT. As protein: CASIGGNTEAFF.